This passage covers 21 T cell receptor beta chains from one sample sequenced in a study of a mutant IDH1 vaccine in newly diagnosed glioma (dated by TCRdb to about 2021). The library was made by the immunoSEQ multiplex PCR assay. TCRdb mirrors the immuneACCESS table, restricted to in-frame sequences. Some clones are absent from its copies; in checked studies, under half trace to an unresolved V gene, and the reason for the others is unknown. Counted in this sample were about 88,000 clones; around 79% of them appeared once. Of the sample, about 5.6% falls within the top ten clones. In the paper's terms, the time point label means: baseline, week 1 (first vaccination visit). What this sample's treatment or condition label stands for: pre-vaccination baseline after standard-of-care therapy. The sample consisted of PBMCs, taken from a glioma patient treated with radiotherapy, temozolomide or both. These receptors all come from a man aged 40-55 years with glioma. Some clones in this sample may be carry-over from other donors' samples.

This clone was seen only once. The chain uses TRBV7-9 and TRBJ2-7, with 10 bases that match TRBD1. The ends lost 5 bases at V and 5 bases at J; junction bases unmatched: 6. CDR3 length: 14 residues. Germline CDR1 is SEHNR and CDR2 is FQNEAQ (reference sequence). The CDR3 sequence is CASSAPGQGNEQYF. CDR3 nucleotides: TGTGCCAGCAGCGCACCGGGACAGGGGAACGAGCAGTACTTC.

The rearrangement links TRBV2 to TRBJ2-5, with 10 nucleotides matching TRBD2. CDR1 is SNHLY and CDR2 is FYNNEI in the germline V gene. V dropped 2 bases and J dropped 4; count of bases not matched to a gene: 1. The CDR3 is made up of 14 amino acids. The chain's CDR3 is CASSERLAGETQYF. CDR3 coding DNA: TGTGCCAGCAGTGAAAGACTAGCGGGAGAGACCCAGTACTTC. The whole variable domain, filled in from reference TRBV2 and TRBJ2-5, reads EPEVTQTPSHQVTQMGQEVILRCVPISNHLYFYWYRQILGQKVEFLVSFYNNEISEKSEIFDDQFSVERPDGSNFTLKIRSTKLEDSAMYFCASSERLAGETQYFGPGTRLLVL.

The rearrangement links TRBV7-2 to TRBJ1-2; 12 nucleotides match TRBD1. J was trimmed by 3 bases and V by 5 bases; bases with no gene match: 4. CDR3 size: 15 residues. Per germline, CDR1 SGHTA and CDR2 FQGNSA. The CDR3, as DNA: TGTGCCAGCAGCCCGGGACAGGGGGCTGACTATGGCTACACCTTC. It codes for CASSPGQGADYGYTF. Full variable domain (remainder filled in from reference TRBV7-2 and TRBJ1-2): GAGVSQSPSNKVTEKGKDVELRCDPISGHTALYWYRQSLGQGLEFLIYFQGNSAPDKSGLPSDRFSAERTGGSVSTLTIQRTQQEDSAVYLCASSPGQGADYGYTFGSGTRLTVV.

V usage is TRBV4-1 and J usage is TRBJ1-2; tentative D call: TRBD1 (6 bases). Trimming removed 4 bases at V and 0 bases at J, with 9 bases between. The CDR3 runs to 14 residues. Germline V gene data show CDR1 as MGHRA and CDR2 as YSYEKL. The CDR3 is CASSLGQANYGYTF. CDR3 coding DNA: TGCGCCAGCAGCCTGGGACAAGCTAACTATGGCTACACCTTC.

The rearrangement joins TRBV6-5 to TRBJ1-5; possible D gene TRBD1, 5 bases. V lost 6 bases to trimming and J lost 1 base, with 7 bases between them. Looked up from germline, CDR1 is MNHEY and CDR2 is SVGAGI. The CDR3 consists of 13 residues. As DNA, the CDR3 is TGTGCCAGCAGGGGGGGAAGCAATCAGCCCCAGCATTTT. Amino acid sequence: CASRGGSNQPQHF.

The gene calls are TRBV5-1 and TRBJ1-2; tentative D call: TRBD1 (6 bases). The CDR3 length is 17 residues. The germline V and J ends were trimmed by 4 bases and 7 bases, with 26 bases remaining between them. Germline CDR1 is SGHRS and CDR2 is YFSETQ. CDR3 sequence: CASSGGTTSISFGGYTF. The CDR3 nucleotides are TGCGCCAGCAGCGGCGGGACAACCTCTATCTCCTTCGGTGGCTACACCTTC.

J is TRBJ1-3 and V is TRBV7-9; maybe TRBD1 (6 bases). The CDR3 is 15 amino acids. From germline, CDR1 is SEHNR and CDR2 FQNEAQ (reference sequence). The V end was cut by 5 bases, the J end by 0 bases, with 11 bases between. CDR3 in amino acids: CASSRDTSSGNTIYF. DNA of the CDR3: TGTGCCAGCAGCCGGGACACAAGCTCTGGAAACACCATATATTTT.

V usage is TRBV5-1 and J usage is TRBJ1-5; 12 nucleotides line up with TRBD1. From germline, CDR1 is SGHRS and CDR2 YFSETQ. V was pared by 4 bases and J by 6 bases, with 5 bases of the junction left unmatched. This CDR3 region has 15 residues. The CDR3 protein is CASSDGTGGSQPQHF. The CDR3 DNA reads TGCGCCAGCAGCGACGGGACAGGGGGCAGTCAGCCCCAGCATTTT. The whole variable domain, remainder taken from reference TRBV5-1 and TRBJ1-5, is KAGVTQTPRYLIKTRGQQVTLSCSPISGHRSVSWYQQTPGQGLQFLFEYFSETQRNKGNFPGRFSGRQFSNSRSEMNVSTLELGDSALYLCASSDGTGGSQPQHFGDGTRLSIL.

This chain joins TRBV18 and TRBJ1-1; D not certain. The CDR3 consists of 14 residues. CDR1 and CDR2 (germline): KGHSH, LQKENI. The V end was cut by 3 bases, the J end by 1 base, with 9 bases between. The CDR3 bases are TGTGCCAGCTCACCTGTCGGTTGGAACACTGAAGCTTTCTTT. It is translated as CASSPVGWNTEAFF.

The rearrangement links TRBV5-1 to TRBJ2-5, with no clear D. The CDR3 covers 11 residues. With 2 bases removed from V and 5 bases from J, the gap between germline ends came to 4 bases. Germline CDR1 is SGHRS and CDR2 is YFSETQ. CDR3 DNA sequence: TGCGCCAGCAGCTTACGGGAGACCCAGTACTTC. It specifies CASSLRETQYF.

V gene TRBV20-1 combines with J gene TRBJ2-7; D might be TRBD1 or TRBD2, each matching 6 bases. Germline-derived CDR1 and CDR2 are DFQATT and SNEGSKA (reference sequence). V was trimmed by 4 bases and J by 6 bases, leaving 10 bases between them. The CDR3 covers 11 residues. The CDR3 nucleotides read TGCAGTGCTACACAGGGACTCGAGCAGTACTTC. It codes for CSATQGLEQYF.

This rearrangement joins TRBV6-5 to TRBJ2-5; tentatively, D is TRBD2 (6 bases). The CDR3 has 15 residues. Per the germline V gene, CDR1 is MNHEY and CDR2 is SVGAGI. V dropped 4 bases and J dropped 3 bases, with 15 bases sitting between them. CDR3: CASSSAGGGEETQYF. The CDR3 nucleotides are TGTGCCAGCAGTTCTGCCGGTGGCGGGGAAGAGACCCAGTACTTC.

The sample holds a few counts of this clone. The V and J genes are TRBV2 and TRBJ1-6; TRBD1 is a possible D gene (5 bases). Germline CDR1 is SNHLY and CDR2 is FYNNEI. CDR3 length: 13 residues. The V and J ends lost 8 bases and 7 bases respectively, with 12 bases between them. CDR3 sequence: CASSGAVNSPLHF. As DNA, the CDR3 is TGTGCCAGCTCCGGGGCGGTGAATTCACCCCTCCACTTT.

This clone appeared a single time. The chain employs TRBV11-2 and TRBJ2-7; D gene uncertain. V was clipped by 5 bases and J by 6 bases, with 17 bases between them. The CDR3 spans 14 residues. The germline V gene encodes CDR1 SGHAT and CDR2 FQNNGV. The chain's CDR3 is CASSANQVVGEQYF. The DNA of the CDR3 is TGTGCCAGCAGCGCCAACCAGGTGGTTGGCGAGCAGTACTTC.

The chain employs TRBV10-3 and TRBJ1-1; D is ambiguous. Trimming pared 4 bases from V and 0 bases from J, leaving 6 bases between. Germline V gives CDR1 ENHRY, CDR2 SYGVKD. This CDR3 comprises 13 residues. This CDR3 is CAISGSLNTEAFF. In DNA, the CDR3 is TGTGCCATCAGTGGGAGTCTGAACACTGAAGCTTTCTTT.

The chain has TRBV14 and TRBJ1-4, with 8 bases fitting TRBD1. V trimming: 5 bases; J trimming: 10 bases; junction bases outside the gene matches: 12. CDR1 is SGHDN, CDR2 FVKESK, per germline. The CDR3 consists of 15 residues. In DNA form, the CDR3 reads TGTGCCAGCAGCGAACACAGGGGGGGACCAGTAAAACTGTTTTTT. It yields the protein CASSEHRGGPVKLFF. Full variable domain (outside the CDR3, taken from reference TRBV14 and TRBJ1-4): EAGVTQFPSHSVIEKGQTVTLRCDPISGHDNLYWYRRVMGKEIKFLLHFVKESKQDESGMPNNRFLAERTGGTYSTLKVQPAELEDSGVYFCASSEHRGGPVKLFFGSGTQLSVL.

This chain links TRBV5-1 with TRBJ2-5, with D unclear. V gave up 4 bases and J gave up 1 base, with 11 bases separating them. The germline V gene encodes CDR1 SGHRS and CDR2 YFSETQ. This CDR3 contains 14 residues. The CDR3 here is CASSLNPPQETQYF. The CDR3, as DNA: TGCGCCAGCAGCCTGAACCCCCCCCAAGAGACCCAGTACTTC. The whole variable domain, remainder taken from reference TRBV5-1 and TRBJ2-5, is KAGVTQTPRYLIKTRGQQVTLSCSPISGHRSVSWYQQTPGQGLQFLFEYFSETQRNKGNFPGRFSGRQFSNSRSEMNVSTLELGDSALYLCASSLNPPQETQYFGPGTRLLVL.

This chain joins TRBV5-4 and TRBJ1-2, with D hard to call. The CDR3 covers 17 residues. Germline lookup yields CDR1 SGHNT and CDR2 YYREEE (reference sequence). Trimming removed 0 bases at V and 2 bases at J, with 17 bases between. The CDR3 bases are TGTGCCAGCAGCTTGGCCGGGTCCGCACTCCTCAACTATGGCTACACCTTC. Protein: CASSLAGSALLNYGYTF.

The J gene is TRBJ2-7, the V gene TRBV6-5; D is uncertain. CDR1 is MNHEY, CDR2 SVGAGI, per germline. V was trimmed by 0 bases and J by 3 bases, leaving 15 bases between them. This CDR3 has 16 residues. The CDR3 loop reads CASSYSWATSRYEQYF. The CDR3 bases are TGTGCCAGCAGTTACTCCTGGGCTACTTCTCGCTACGAGCAGTACTTC.

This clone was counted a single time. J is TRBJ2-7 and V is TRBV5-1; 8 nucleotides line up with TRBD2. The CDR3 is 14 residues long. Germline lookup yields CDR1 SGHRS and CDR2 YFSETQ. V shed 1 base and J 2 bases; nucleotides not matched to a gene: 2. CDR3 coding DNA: TGCGCCAGCAGCTTGACTAGCGGTACCTACGAGCAGTACTTC. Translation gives CASSLTSGTYEQYF.

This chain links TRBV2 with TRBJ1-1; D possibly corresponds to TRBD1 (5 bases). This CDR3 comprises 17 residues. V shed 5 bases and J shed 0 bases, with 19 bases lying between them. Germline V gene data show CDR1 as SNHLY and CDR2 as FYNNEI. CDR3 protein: CASSRSKSGMMNTEAFF. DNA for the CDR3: TGTGCCAGCAGTCGGTCTAAATCAGGGATGATGAACACTGAAGCTTTCTTT.